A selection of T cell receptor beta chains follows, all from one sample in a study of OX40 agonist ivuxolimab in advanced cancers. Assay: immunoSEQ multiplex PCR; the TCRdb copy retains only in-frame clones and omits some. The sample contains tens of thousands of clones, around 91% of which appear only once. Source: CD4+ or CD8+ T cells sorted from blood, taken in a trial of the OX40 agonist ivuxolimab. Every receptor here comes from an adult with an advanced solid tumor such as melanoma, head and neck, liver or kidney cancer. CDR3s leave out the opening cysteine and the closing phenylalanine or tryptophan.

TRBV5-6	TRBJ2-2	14	ASSLLDRGGTGELF
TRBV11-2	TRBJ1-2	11	ASTDRLPGGYT
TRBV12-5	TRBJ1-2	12	ASGLVPAIYGYT
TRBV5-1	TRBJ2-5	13	ASSGGRSSPETQY
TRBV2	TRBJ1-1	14	ASSSYGQGFNTEAF
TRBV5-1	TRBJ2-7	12	ASSLALATGEQY
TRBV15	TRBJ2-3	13	ATSREGRGTDTQY
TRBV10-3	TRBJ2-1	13	ATATSGSSYNEQF
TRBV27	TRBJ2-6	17	ASSSTGLAAKTGANVLT
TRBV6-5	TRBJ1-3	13	ASRPPRDTGNTIY
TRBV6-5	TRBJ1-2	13	ASSPKTGVGYGYT
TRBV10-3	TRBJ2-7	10	AISERDNEQY
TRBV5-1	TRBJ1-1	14	ASSLPAPGPYTEAF
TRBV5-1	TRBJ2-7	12	ASSLASETYEQY
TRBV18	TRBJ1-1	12	ASSRGQENTEAF
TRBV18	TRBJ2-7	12	ASSPPFGAGEQY
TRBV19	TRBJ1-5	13	ASSPGSTSGVAQH
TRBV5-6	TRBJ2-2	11	AGGTVNTGELF
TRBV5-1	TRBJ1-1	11	ASSSDWNTEAF
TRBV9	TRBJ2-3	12	ASSRGGSTDTQY
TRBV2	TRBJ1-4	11	ASRDREVEKLF
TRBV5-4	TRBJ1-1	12	ASSPDRGRSEAF
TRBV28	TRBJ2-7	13	ASSFGNRVQYEQY